This T cell receptor beta chain was observed in a study of T cells in localized non-small cell lung cancer. Details on this clone: Antigen: not known.

CDR3 length equals 15 residues. V was shortened by 1 base and J by 6 bases, with 14 bases between the two germline ends. The germline V gene encodes CDR1 SGHTS and CDR2 YDEGEE. Notes on the study in general: Detection in adjacent lung was observed for a median 57 of the top 100 tumor clones. Uninvolved adjacent lung, not tumor, had the highest T cell clonality. Longer overall survival associated with higher blood T cell density; shorter survival with higher adjacent-lung clonality. It remains possible that heterogeneity exists, since only one tumor region was sequenced.

The data were produced by immunoSEQ multiplex PCR, yet TCRdb's version contains in-frame clones alone and is incomplete. Here the sample spans roughly 31,000 clones, about 89% being singletons. The rearrangement joins TRBV5-8 to TRBJ1-5, with a possible D match to TRBD1 (5 bases). The receptor was isolated from a woman between 35 and 70 years old with stage I lung adenocarcinoma. The source was peripheral blood, collected before any cancer treatment. Here the CDR3 DNA reads TGTGCCAGCAGCTTGTATAAGGGGAGGACTCAGCCCCAGCATTTT. Its translation is CASSLYKGRTQPQHF.